This entry is about one T cell receptor beta chain. Antigen unknown. Germline values: CDR1 MNHNY, CDR2 SVGAGI (reference sequence). This CDR3 comprises 18 residues. The V segment lost 0 bases and the J segment 0 bases; nucleotides outside the gene matches: 7. This entry comes from a study of T cell repertoires in cytomegalovirus infection. Across the study: Public TCR beta signatures provided an indication of both CMV infection and a matching HLA type.

Whole-study findings and limits: HLA-C-restricted CMV-specific TCR beta clonotypes were dominant in the ex vivo response.

TCRdb reprocessed the reads via MiXCR and lists one record per CDR3 protein. Of fewer than 950,000 distinct CDR3 sequences in the sample, around a third were seen once. The sequenced sample was cultured CD8+ T cells from PBMCs, obtained from culture after CMV antigen stimulation. The chain combines TRBV6-6 with TRBJ1-4; 7 bases are a match to TRBD1. The TCR was taken from a human donor in good health (CMV status not recorded). Some clones in this sample may be carry-over from other donors' samples. The CDR3: CASSYSKGDRATNEKLFF. The CDR3 nucleotides are TGTGCCAGCAGTTACTCGAAGGGGGACAGAGCAACTAATGAAAAACTGTTTTTT.